The sequence of this TCR beta chain was determined in a study of T cell responses to AZD1222 COVID-19 vaccine. Turning to the study itself: Second-dose intervals of approximately 4 or approximately 12 weeks were pooled.

Notes on this clone: No antigen is known for it.

TCRdb's table, derived via immunoSEQ multiplex PCR, lists solely in-frame clones and lacks some. In the table there are under 70,000 clones, around 80% of which are singletons. Overall study results and limits: Two doses of AZD1222 preceded a rise in Spike-specific TCR breadth and depth. Seropositive status at baseline applied to only a handful of AZD1222 recipients.

The sequence was obtained from an adult in good health. The sample was peripheral blood, taken on day 0 of AZD1222 vaccination.

CDR3 nucleotides: TGTGCCAGCAGCAACGGGACGACAACTAATGAAAAACTGTTTTTT. This translates into CASSNGTTTNEKLFF. The chain couples TRBV21-1 to TRBJ1-4. TRBV21-1 is noted as a pseudogene. The CDR3 is made up of 15 amino acids.